One and the same sample provided the 15 T cell receptor beta chains below, sequenced in a study of post-analysis software for immune sequencing data. What these receptors recognize is not known. Tagging with unique molecular identifiers was a feature of the TCR beta cDNA libraries. TCRdb reanalysed the PCR reads using MiXCR and keeps one entry per CDR3 protein. Of 800,000 to 950,000 distinct CDR3 sequences in the sample, around 50% were seen once. Study findings and constraints: Comparison of patients with controls showed roughly five TRBV segments more frequent in patients, TRBV5-6, TRBV5-1 and TRBV20-1 among them.

What was sequenced was blood. Every receptor here comes from a girl aged 5-17 years with multiple sclerosis.

The chain joins TRBV7-6 to TRBJ1-4; TRBD1 agrees at 9 bases. The V gene end was trimmed by 5 bases and the J gene end by 8 bases; junction bases not matched to a gene: 6. This CDR3 has 14 amino acids. The germline gives CDR1 SGHVS, CDR2 FNYEAQ. The CDR3 reads CASSPLGTGEKLFF. CDR3 DNA: TGTGCCAGCAGCCCACTTGGGACAGGGGAAAAACTGTTTTTT.

On this clonotype itself: This could be a read error, since a much larger clone is one nucleotide away. The rearrangement uses TRBV2 and TRBJ2-7, with 9 bases aligning to TRBD2. Germline V gene sequence: CDR1 SNHLY, CDR2 FYNNEI. J gave up 7 bases and V 0 bases, and 1 base lay outside the gene matches. CDR3 length equals 13 residues. CDR3 nucleotide sequence: TGTGCCAGCAGTGAAGCGCGGGGGGGAGAGCAGTACTTC. Translation: CASSEARGGEQYF.

Concerning this clonotype: The junction departs from germline at one end; a sequencing error may be responsible. V gene TRBV10-3 combines with J gene TRBJ2-7; D might be TRBD2 (5 bases). The CDR3 runs 12 residues. CDR1 is ENHRY and CDR2 is SYGVKD in the germline V gene. CDR3: CAISEGDYAQYF. DNA for the CDR3: TGTGCCATCAGTGAAGGCGACTACGCGCAGTACTTC.

The CDR3 nucleotides are TGTGCCACCAGCAGAGATCCCAAAGAGACCCAGTACTTC. Its translation is CATSRDPKETQYF. The rearrangement joins TRBV15 to TRBJ2-5; D gene uncertain. CDR1 and CDR2 (germline): LNHNV, YYDKDF (reference sequence). With 0 bases removed from V and 3 bases from J, the gap between germline ends came to 5 bases. The CDR3 extends over 13 amino acids.

This clonotype has a handful of counts. The genes are TRBV9 and TRBJ2-7; D is unclear. Germline V lookup: CDR1 SGDLS, CDR2 YYNGEE. This CDR3 has 14 amino acids. The V end lost 4 bases, the J end lost 6 bases, and 17 bases lay between the germline ends. CDR3 amino acids: CASSQIADTSEQYF. CDR3 nucleotide sequence: TGTGCCAGCAGCCAAATTGCCGACACGAGCGAGCAGTACTTC. Filled out from reference TRBV9 and TRBJ2-7, the complete variable domain reads DSGVTQTPKHLITATGQRVTLRCSPRSGDLSVYWYQQSLDQGLQFLIQYYNGEERAKGNILERFSAQQFPDLHSELNLSSLELGDSALYFCASSQIADTSEQYFGPGTRLTVT.

The gene calls are TRBV5-1 and TRBJ2-3; 8 nucleotides match TRBD2. Germline assignment: CDR1 SGHRS and CDR2 YFSETQ. The CDR3 sequence is 15 residues long. V gave up 4 bases and J gave up 4 bases; unmatched junction bases: 8. The CDR3 protein is CASSLGLGGADTQYF. CDR3 in DNA: TGCGCCAGCAGCCTGGGACTAGGGGGAGCAGATACGCAGTATTTT.

This chain links TRBV6-6 with TRBJ1-5; D possibly corresponds to TRBD1 (6 bases). Germline V CDR1 and CDR2: MNHNY, SVGAGI (reference sequence). Between the trimmed V and J ends, which lost 6 bases and 3 bases, there was a span of 18 bases. The CDR3 has 16 residues. The CDR3 nucleotides are TGTGCCAGCAGAACCTCGGACAGCATATACAATCAGCCCCAGCATTTT. Translating it yields CASRTSDSIYNQPQHF.

J is TRBJ2-4 and V is TRBV6-1, with D possibly TRBD2 on 6 matching bases. V lost 6 bases and J lost 13, with 19 bases in between. The CDR3 consists of 13 residues. Germline loops: CDR1 MNHNS, CDR2 SASEGT. The CDR3 region is CASSDRRVWEQYF. The CDR3 bases are TGTGCCAGCAGCGACCGGAGGGTGTGGGAGCAGTACTTC.

The chain carries TRBV5-1 and TRBJ2-5; D may be TRBD2 (6 bases). CDR1 SGHRS and CDR2 YFSETQ come from the germline V gene. This CDR3 comprises 16 residues. Deletions cut 1 base from V and 11 bases from J, with 24 bases between. The CDR3 loop reads CASSLRGLDFYNEQYF. The CDR3 nucleotides are TGCGCCAGCAGCTTGCGGGGACTTGACTTCTACAATGAGCAGTACTTC.

J is TRBJ2-1 and V is TRBV12-3 or TRBV12-4, with 8 positions matching TRBD1. This CDR3 has 14 residues. With V trimmed by 7 bases and J by 4 bases, 6 bases remained unmatched. The DNA for the CDR3 is TGTGCCAGCACCCGACAGGGGTCGTACAATGAGCAGTTCTTC. It codes for CASTRQGSYNEQFF.

The chain couples TRBV2 to TRBJ2-5; the D gene is possibly TRBD1 (5 bases). Trimming stripped 6 bases from V and 5 bases from J, with 7 bases between. Germline loops: CDR1 SNHLY, CDR2 FYNNEI. The CDR3 extends over 11 amino acids. The CDR3 nucleotides read TGTGCCAGCAGAAACAGGGAGACCCAGTACTTC. Translation: CASRNRETQYF.

V usage is TRBV20-1 and J usage is TRBJ2-7; 7 nucleotides line up with TRBD2. V was pared by 1 base and J by 5 bases, with 20 bases of the junction left unmatched. From germline, CDR1 is DFQATT and CDR2 SNEGSKA (reference sequence). This CDR3 has 18 residues. Written as DNA, the CDR3 is TGCAGTGCTAGAGGACCCGGGCAGCGGGACCCAGTGTCGGACGAGCAGTACTTC. Protein: CSARGPGQRDPVSDEQYF.

This clonotype has only a few counts. The chain recombines TRBV15 with TRBJ2-7; D is unresolved. V shed 3 bases and J shed 1 base, with 10 bases lying between them. The germline gives CDR1 LNHNV, CDR2 YYDKDF (reference sequence). This CDR3 comprises 14 residues. CDR3 in DNA: TGTGCCACCAGCAGCCGGGCCCTTTCCTACGAGCAGTACTTC. Protein: CATSSRALSYEQYF.

The table lists this clonotype with a count of one. A much larger clone lies one base from this, so it may be a read error. The chain couples TRBV6-4 to TRBJ2-5, with 10 bases aligning to TRBD1. The CDR3 covers 15 residues. CDR1 MRHNA and CDR2 SNTAGT come from the germline V gene. J gave up 11 bases and V 2 bases, and 11 bases lay outside the gene matches. The CDR3 nucleotides read TGTGCCAGCAGTGACGGGGACAGGGGAGGCAATGAGCAGTACTTC. Translated, it gives CASSDGDRGGNEQYF.

The chain has TRBV29-1 and TRBJ2-7; no clear D. With 4 bases removed from V and 2 bases from J, the gap between germline ends came to 9 bases. Germline V gene data show CDR1 as SQVTM and CDR2 as ANQGSEA. This CDR3 has 12 amino acids. CDR3 sequence: CSVGFSAYEQYF. For the CDR3, the DNA is TGCAGCGTTGGCTTTTCGGCCTACGAGCAGTACTTC.